These T cell receptor beta chains were read from a single sample in a study of T cell responses to AZD1222 COVID-19 vaccine. Assay: immunoSEQ multiplex PCR; the TCRdb copy retains only in-frame clones and omits some. The table has 130,000 or so clones, 86% seen once. Sequenced material: peripheral blood, taken on day 0 of AZD1222 vaccination. The receptors here all came from an adult in good health. CDR3s include the opening cysteine and the closing phenylalanine or tryptophan. The order of the fields is D gene, V gene, J gene, clone size, CDR3 protein, CDR3 DNA. D genes are given only for firm matches. Rows give clone size only sometimes, using once, few, many, or a class for an expanded clone.

TRBD2	TRBV4-3	TRBJ2-3	NA	CASSQGGRTSGHEGQYF	TGCGCCAGCAGCCAAGGAGGTCGGACTAGCGGCCACGAGGGGCAGTATTTT
TRBD1	TRBV5-1	TRBJ2-7	few	CASSLVGTGQGEQYF	TGCGCCAGCAGCTTGGTTGGGACAGGTCAAGGCGAGCAGTACTTC
NA	TRBV18	TRBJ1-6	NA	CASSPEQGEALHF	TGTGCCAGCTCGCCGGAACAGGGCGAGGCCCTCCACTTT
NA	TRBV9	TRBJ1-6	NA	CASSVASSYNSPLHF	TGTGCCAGCAGCGTGGCGAGCTCCTATAATTCACCCCTCCACTTT
TRBD1	TRBV7-2	TRBJ2-3	NA	CASSLMGQSTDTQYF	TGTGCCAGCAGCTTGATGGGACAGAGCACAGATACGCAGTATTTT
TRBD1	TRBV6-6	TRBJ2-3	NA	CASRWGQGATDTQYF	TGTGCCAGCAGGTGGGGACAGGGGGCCACAGATACGCAGTATTTT
NA	TRBV5-4	TRBJ1-6	NA	CASSPGGGSYNSPLHF	TGTGCCAGCAGCCCGGGTGGGGGCTCCTATAATTCACCCCTCCACTTT
TRBD1	TRBV28	TRBJ2-7	NA	CASRSPGQSSYEQYF	TGTGCCAGCAGGAGCCCGGGACAGTCCTCCTACGAGCAGTACTTC
NA	TRBV28	TRBJ2-7	NA	CASSPPGTKAYEQYF	TGTGCCAGCAGTCCGCCTGGGACGAAAGCCTACGAGCAGTACTTC
NA	TRBV2	TRBJ2-2	NA	CASSDKSFWGNTGELFF	TGTGCCAGCAGTGACAAATCCTTTTGGGGGAACACCGGGGAGCTGTTTTTT
NA	TRBV7-9	TRBJ1-1	NA	CASSAQDRTEAFF	TGTGCCAGCAGCGCCCAGGACCGAACTGAAGCTTTCTTT
TRBD2	TRBV9	TRBJ2-7	NA	CASSPQERGAEQYF	TGTGCCAGCAGCCCTCAGGAGCGGGGGGCCGAGCAGTACTTC
TRBD1	TRBV5-5	TRBJ1-4	NA	CASSLWGQGSEKLFF	TGTGCCAGCAGCTTGTGGGGACAGGGCAGCGAAAAACTGTTTTTT
NA	TRBV7-2	TRBJ2-7	once	CASRDGGYEQYF	TGTGCCAGCAGGGACGGGGGCTACGAGCAGTACTTC
TRBD1	TRBV6-5	TRBJ1-4	once	CASSYPGTDNEKLFF	TGTGCCAGCAGTTACCCCGGGACAGATAATGAAAAACTGTTTTTT
TRBD1	TRBV19	TRBJ2-7	NA	CASSTGQGPYEQYF	TGTGCCAGTAGTACGGGACAGGGCCCCTACGAGCAGTACTTC
NA	TRBV5-1	TRBJ1-3	NA	CASSRDGENTIYF	TGCGCCAGCAGCCGGGACGGAGAAAACACCATATATTTT
TRBD1	TRBV19	TRBJ2-5	NA	CASGRQGVGETQYF	TGTGCCAGTGGCCGACAGGGCGTAGGGGAGACCCAGTACTTC
NA	TRBV27	TRBJ1-5	NA	CASSLGPGKSNQPQHF	TGTGCCAGCAGTTTAGGGCCCGGGAAAAGCAATCAGCCCCAGCATTTT
NA	TRBV5-8	TRBJ1-6	NA	CASSLIVLTGNNSPLHF	TGTGCCAGCAGCTTGATAGTACTGACGGGGAACAATTCACCCCTCCACTTT
NA	TRBV6-1	TRBJ1-1	NA	CASSRQVNTEAFF	TGTGCCAGCAGCCGACAGGTGAACACTGAAGCTTTCTTT
NA	TRBV9	TRBJ1-2	NA	CASSHAGVRHYGYTF	TGTGCCAGCAGCCACGCAGGGGTCCGGCATTATGGCTACACCTTC